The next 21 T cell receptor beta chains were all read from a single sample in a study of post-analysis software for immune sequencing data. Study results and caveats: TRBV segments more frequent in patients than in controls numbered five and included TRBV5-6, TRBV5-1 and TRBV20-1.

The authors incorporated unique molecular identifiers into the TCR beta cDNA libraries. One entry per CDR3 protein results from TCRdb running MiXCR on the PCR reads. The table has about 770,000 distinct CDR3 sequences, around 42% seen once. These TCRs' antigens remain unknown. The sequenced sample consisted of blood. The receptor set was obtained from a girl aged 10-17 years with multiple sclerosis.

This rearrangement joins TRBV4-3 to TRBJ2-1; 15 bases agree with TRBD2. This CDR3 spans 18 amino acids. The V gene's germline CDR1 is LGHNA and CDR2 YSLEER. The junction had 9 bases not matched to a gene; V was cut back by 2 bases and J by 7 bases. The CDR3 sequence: CASSQTGTSGRSRNEQFF. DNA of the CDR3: TGCGCCAGCAGCCAAACAGGGACTAGCGGGAGGAGCCGGAATGAGCAGTTCTTC.

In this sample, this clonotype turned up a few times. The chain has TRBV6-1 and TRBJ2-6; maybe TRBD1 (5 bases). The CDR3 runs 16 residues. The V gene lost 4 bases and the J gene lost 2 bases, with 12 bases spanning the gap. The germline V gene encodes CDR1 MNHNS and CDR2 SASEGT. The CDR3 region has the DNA TGTGCCAGCAGTGTACCGGACAATCCTGGGGCCAACGTCCTGACTTTC. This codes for CASSVPDNPGANVLTF.

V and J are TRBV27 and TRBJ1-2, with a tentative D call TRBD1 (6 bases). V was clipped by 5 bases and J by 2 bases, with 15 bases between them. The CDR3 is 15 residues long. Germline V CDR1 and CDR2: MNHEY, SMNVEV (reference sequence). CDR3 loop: CASSLSTGRNYGYTF. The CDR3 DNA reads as TGTGCCAGCAGTCTCTCGACAGGACGGAACTATGGCTACACCTTC.

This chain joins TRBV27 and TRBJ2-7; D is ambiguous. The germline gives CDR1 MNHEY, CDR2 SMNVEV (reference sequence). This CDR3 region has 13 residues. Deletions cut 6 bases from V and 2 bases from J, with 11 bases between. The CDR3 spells CASSLNLAYEQYF. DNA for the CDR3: TGTGCCAGCAGCCTAAACTTAGCCTACGAGCAGTACTTC.

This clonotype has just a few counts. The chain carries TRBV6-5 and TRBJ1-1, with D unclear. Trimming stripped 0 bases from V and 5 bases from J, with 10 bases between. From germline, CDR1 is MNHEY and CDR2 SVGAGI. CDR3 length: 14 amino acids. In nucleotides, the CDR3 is TGTGCCAGCAGTTACTCGGAGAGGGAAACTGAAGCTTTCTTT. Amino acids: CASSYSERETEAFF.

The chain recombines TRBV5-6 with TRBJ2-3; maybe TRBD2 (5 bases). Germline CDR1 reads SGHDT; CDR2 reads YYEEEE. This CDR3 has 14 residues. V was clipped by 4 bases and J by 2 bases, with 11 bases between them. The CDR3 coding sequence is TGTGCCAGCAGCCGTCTAGCCCTCACAGATACGCAGTATTTT. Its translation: CASSRLALTDTQYF.

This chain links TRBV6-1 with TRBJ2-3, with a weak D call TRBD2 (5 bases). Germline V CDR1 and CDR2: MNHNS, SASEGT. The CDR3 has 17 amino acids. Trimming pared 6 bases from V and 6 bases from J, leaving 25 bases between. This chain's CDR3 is CASRLQTSGVPSDTQYF. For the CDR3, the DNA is TGTGCCAGCAGACTGCAAACAAGCGGAGTGCCCTCTGATACGCAGTATTTT.

CDR3 loop: CASSGPLGDNNEQFF. Here the CDR3 DNA reads TGTGCCAGCAGCGGACCCTTGGGGGACAACAATGAGCAGTTCTTC. V gene TRBV9 combines with J gene TRBJ2-1; D might be TRBD1 (6 bases). Germline CDR1 reads SGDLS; CDR2 reads YYNGEE. The CDR3 extends over 15 amino acids. The ends were cut back, 3 bases at V and 5 bases at J, with 15 bases in the middle.

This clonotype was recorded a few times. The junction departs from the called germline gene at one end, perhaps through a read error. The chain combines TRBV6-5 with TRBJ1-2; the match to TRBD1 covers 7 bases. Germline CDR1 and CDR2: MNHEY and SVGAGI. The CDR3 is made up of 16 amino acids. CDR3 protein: CASSRTGAAPNHGYTF. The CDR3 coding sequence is TGTGCCAGCAGTCGAACAGGGGCCGCCCCTAACCATGGCTACACCTTC.

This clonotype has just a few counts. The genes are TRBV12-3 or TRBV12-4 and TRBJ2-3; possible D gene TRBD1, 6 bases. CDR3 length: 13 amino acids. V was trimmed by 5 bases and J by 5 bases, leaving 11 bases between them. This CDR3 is CASSPGARDTQYF. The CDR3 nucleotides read TGTGCCAGCAGTCCAGGGGCGAGAGATACGCAGTATTTT.

The CDR3 loop reads CASSHSGTVNYGYTF. CDR3 DNA sequence: TGTGCCAGCAGCCATTCCGGGACGGTTAACTATGGCTACACCTTC. The V call is TRBV4-2, the J call TRBJ1-2; D is possibly TRBD1 (5 bases). In germline, CDR1 is LGHNA, CDR2 YNFKEQ. The germline V and J ends were trimmed by 3 bases and 1 base, with 12 bases remaining between them. This CDR3 has 15 residues.

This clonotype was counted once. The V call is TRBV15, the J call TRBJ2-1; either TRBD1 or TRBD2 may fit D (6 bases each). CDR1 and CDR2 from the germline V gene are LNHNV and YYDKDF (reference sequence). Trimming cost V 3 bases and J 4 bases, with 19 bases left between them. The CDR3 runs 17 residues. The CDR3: CATSRIQGGFGYNEQFF. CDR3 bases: TGTGCCACCAGCAGGATTCAAGGGGGGTTCGGGTACAATGAGCAGTTCTTC.

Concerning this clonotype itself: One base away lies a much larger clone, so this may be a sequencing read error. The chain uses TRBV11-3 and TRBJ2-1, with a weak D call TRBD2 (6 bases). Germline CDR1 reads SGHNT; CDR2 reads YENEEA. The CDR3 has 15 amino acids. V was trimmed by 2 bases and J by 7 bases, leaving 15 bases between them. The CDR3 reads CASSLSLGRRNEQFF. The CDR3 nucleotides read TGTGCCAGCAGCTTATCTCTGGGGAGGAGGAATGAGCAGTTCTTC.

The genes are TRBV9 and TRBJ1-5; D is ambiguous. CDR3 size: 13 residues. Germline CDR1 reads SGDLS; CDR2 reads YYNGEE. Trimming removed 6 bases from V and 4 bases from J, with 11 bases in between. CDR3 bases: TGTGCCAGCAAGGTGGGAAGAAATCAGCCCCAGCATTTT. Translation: CASKVGRNQPQHF.

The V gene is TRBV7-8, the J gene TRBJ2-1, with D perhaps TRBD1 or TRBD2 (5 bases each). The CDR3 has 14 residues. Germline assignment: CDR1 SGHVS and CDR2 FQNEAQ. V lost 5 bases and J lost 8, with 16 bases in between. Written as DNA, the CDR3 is TGTGCCAGCAGCCAAGCGAGGGGAGTCGATGAGCAGTTCTTC. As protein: CASSQARGVDEQFF.

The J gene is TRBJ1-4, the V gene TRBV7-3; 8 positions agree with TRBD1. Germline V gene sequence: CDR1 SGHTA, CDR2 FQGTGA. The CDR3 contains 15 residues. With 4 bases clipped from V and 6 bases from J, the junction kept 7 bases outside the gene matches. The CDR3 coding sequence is TGTGCCAGCAGCTCGACGACAGGGGATGATGAAAAACTGTTTTTT. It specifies CASSSTTGDDEKLFF.

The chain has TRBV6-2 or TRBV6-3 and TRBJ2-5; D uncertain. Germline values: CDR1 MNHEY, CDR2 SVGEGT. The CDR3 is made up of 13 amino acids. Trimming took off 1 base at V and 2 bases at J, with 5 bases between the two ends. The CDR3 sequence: CASSYLQQETQYF. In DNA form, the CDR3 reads TGTGCCAGCAGTTACTTGCAGCAAGAGACCCAGTACTTC.

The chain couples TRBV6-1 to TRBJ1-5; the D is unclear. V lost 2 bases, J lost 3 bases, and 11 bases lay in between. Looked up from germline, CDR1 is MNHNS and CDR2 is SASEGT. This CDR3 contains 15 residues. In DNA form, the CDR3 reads TGTGCCAGCAGTGAACAATTAGGGTTCAATCAGCCCCAGCATTTT. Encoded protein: CASSEQLGFNQPQHF.

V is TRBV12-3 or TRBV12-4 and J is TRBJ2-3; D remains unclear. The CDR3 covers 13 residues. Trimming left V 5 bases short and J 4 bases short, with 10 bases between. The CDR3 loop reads CASSHPWADTQYF. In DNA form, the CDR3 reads TGTGCCAGCAGTCACCCGTGGGCAGATACGCAGTATTTT.

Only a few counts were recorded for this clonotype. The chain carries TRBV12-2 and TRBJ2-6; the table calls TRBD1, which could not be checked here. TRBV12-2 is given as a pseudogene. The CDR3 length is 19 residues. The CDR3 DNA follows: TGTGCAAGTCGCTTCCTAATTAAAAGGGGGGCTCGCGCGGCCAACGTCCTGACTTTC. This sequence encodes CASRFLIKRGARAANVLTF.

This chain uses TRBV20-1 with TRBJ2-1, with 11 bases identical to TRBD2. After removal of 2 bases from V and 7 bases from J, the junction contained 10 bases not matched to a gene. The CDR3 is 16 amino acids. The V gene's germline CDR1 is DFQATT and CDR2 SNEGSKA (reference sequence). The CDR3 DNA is TGCAGTGCTAGAAGTCTCCTAGCGGGAGGTTTGAATGAGCAGTTCTTC. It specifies CSARSLLAGGLNEQFF.